Below are 24 T cell receptor beta chains sequenced from a single sample in a study of PD-L1 blockade in urothelial cancer (TCRdb year 2017). Preparation of the library involved the immunoSEQ multiplex PCR assay. Drawn from immuneACCESS, this table holds only the in-frame rearrangements with V and J called that TCRdb kept. Clones are partly lost; checked studies trace under half to an unresolved V gene and leave the rest unexplained. Here the sample has roughly 91,000 clones; over 75% occur a single time. Around 15% of the sample is in the top ten clones. Taken with the paper, the label for time point translates to: pretreatment peripheral blood. The source was PBMCs, collected around atezolizumab (anti-PD-L1) treatment. The origin of the receptors is a man aged 60 to 69 with urothelial cancer.

This chain joins TRBV30 and TRBJ2-7, with D tentatively TRBD1 (6 bases). The CDR3 covers 11 residues. Germline V gene sequence: CDR1 GTSNPN, CDR2 SVGIG (reference sequence). V was clipped by 7 bases and J by 3 bases, with 10 bases between them. For the CDR3, the DNA is TGTGCCTCCGGACAGCTCTACGAGCAGTACTTC. Translating gives CASGQLYEQYF.

The chain carries TRBV7-3 and TRBJ2-1, with D possibly being TRBD2 (5 bases). The CDR3 length is 13 residues. V lost 3 bases to trimming and J lost 8 bases, with 11 bases between them. Germline-derived CDR1 and CDR2 are SGHTA and FQGTGA. The DNA of the CDR3 is TGTGCCAGCAGCTTCGGACTTTATGATGAGCAGTTCTTC. Protein product: CASSFGLYDEQFF.

V and J are TRBV11-2 and TRBJ2-3; D remains unclear. The CDR3 contains 12 residues. CDR1 and CDR2 (germline): SGHAT, FQNNGV. V gave up 0 bases and J gave up 6 bases, with 4 bases separating them. The CDR3 region has the DNA TGTGCCAGCAGCTTAGACAGGGATACGCAGTATTTT. Translating gives CASSLDRDTQYF.

This chain connects TRBV5-5 to TRBJ1-5; tentatively, D is TRBD1 (5 bases). The CDR3 loop spans 17 amino acids. Trimming stripped 4 bases from V and 0 bases from J, with 17 bases between. The germline V gene has CDR1 SGHKS and CDR2 YYEKEE (reference sequence). CDR3 DNA sequence: TGTGCCAGCAGCCGACAGCCGGGGGATTATAGCAATCAGCCCCAGCATTTT. Translated: CASSRQPGDYSNQPQHF.

This clone was seen a single time. The chain combines TRBV11-2 with TRBJ1-1, with 7 nucleotides matching TRBD1. There are 14 residues in the CDR3. The V gene end was trimmed by 2 bases and the J gene end by 5 bases; junction bases not matched to a gene: 5. Germline V lookup: CDR1 SGHAT, CDR2 FQNNGV. The CDR3 reads CASSLSRGITEAFF. The CDR3 DNA reads as TGTGCCAGCAGCTTAAGCAGGGGGATAACTGAAGCTTTCTTT.

The chain carries TRBV7-9 and TRBJ2-7, with 8 bases identical to TRBD1. The CDR3 is 14 amino acids. Germline values: CDR1 SEHNR, CDR2 FQNEAQ (reference sequence). The V and J ends lost 8 bases and 6 bases, in that order; junction bases with no gene match: 12. The DNA of the CDR3 is TGTGCCAGCCAACAGGGACAGGCGTTTCGCGAGCAGTACTTC. This gives the protein CASQQGQAFREQYF. Looking up the rest from reference TRBV7-9 and TRBJ2-7 gives the full variable domain: DTGVSQNPRHKITKRGQNVTFRCDPISEHNRLYWYRQTLGQGPEFLTYFQNEAQLEKSRLLSDRFSAERPKGSFSTLEIQRTEQGDSAMYLCASQQGQAFREQYFGPGTRLTVT.

V is TRBV5-6 and J is TRBJ2-7, with D maybe TRBD2 (6 bases). The V end lost 0 bases, the J end lost 3 bases, and 10 bases lay between the germline ends. There are 14 residues in the CDR3. Germline assignment: CDR1 SGHDT and CDR2 YYEEEE. The CDR3 loop reads CASSLALAHYEQYF. The CDR3 coding sequence is TGTGCCAGCAGCTTGGCGCTAGCGCACTACGAGCAGTACTTC.

The chain joins TRBV13 to TRBJ1-2; no definite D call. Trimming left V 10 bases short and J 1 base short, with 16 bases between. CDR1 and CDR2 from the germline V gene are PRHDT and FYEKMQ (reference sequence). This CDR3 comprises 14 residues. CDR3 nucleotide sequence: TGTGCCACCATCCCCCCCGGGGTTAACTATGGCTACACCTTC. Translation: CATIPPGVNYGYTF.

The chain carries TRBV28 and TRBJ2-7; D not certain. CDR1 and CDR2 from the germline V gene are MDHEN and SYDVKM. The CDR3 length is 14 residues. V was pared by 5 bases and J by 0 bases, with 11 bases between. CDR3 in amino acids: CASSRGTASYEQYF. As DNA, the CDR3 is TGTGCCAGCAGTCGCGGAACCGCCTCCTACGAGCAGTACTTC.

The J gene is TRBJ1-5, the V gene TRBV19, with 10 bases matching TRBD1. The CDR3 is made up of 14 amino acids. J was trimmed by 6 bases and V by 7 bases; bases with no gene match: 6. Germline V CDR1 and CDR2: LNHDA, SQIVND (reference sequence). CDR3 sequence (DNA): TGTGCCAGTACCCCGACAGGGGGCTTTCAGCCCCAGCATTTT. Its translation is CASTPTGGFQPQHF.

This chain links TRBV19 with TRBJ2-3; D possibly corresponds to TRBD2 (6 bases). This CDR3 has 17 amino acids. CDR1 is LNHDA, CDR2 SQIVND, per germline (reference sequence). Trimming removed 1 base at V and 2 bases at J, with 16 bases between. Here the CDR3 reads CASSIGVSLANTDTQYF. The CDR3 bases are TGTGCCAGTAGTATAGGAGTTTCGCTAGCGAACACAGATACGCAGTATTTT.

V and J are TRBV6-4 and TRBJ1-2; no clear D. Germline CDR1 and CDR2: MRHNA and SNTAGT. V was pared by 2 bases and J by 8 bases, with 15 bases between. This CDR3 spans 14 amino acids. The CDR3 nucleotides read TGTGCCAGCAGTGACCCAAAGCACGGAGGCGGCTACACCTTC. Translation: CASSDPKHGGGYTF.

The chain recombines TRBV11-3 with TRBJ2-7; 10 nucleotides line up with TRBD2. V was clipped by 5 bases and J by 3 bases; unmatched bases: 7. CDR1 and CDR2 (germline): SGHNT, YENEEA. This CDR3 is 15 amino acids long. The CDR3 sequence: CASSKIAGGDYEQYF. The CDR3 region has the DNA TGTGCCAGCAGCAAGATAGCGGGGGGCGACTACGAGCAGTACTTC.

This clone was detected only once. The chain employs TRBV19 and TRBJ1-2, with 9 bases identical to TRBD1. The CDR3 runs to 13 residues. Germline-derived CDR1 and CDR2 are LNHDA and SQIVND (reference sequence). V was pared by 5 bases and J by 5 bases, with 3 bases of the junction left unmatched. Here the CDR3 DNA reads TGTGCCAGTAGTTGGACAGGGGATTATGGCTACACCTTC. Translated: CASSWTGDYGYTF.

This chain connects TRBV28 to TRBJ2-7; the D gene is possibly TRBD2 (5 bases). The CDR3 length is 12 residues. Deletions cut 9 bases from V and 5 bases from J, with 14 bases between. Germline lookup yields CDR1 MDHEN and CDR2 SYDVKM. The CDR3 DNA is TGTGCCAGTAGCGAGAGTGGCCACGAGCAGTACTTC. Translating it yields CASSESGHEQYF.

The rearrangement links TRBV2 to TRBJ1-1; no firm D call. With 7 bases removed from V and 5 bases from J, the gap between germline ends came to 14 bases. Germline CDR1 SNHLY, CDR2 FYNNEI. CDR3 length: 13 amino acids. CDR3 coding DNA: TGTGCCAGCAAATGGAACATCGGGACTGAAGCTTTCTTT. Its translation: CASKWNIGTEAFF.

The J gene is TRBJ2-3, the V gene TRBV5-4, with D tentatively TRBD2 (6 bases). Trimming removed 1 base from V and 1 base from J, with 7 bases in between. CDR3 length equals 14 residues. Germline CDR1 SGHNT, CDR2 YYREEE (reference sequence). The CDR3, as DNA: TGTGCCAGCAGCTTGAAGCGGGGCACAGATACGCAGTATTTT. Protein product: CASSLKRGTDTQYF.

The V and J genes are TRBV7-2 and TRBJ2-7; 7 bases agree with TRBD1. Germline loops: CDR1 SGHTA, CDR2 FQGNSA. The CDR3 contains 15 residues. V was clipped by 5 bases and J by 3 bases; unmatched bases: 10. In DNA form, the CDR3 reads TGTGCCAGCAGCCCGGACGTGGCAGGGGGCTACGAGCAGTACTTC. Amino acids: CASSPDVAGGYEQYF.

V gene TRBV6-5 combines with J gene TRBJ1-2; D is undetermined. The CDR3 contains 13 residues. Germline CDR1 and CDR2: MNHEY and SVGAGI. V gave up 3 bases and J gave up 6 bases, with 11 bases separating them. CDR3 region: CASSYKWQDGYTF. In DNA, the CDR3 is TGTGCCAGCAGTTATAAGTGGCAGGATGGCTACACCTTC.

This clone was seen a few times. This chain joins TRBV18 and TRBJ1-3; D remains ambiguous. Germline V CDR1 and CDR2: KGHSH, LQKENI. The germline V and J ends were trimmed by 0 bases and 4 bases, with 7 bases remaining between them. The length of the CDR3 is 14 residues. CDR3 loop: CASSPPPQGNTIYF. For the CDR3, the DNA is TGTGCCAGCTCACCACCCCCACAGGGAAACACCATATATTTT.

The chain has TRBV11-2 and TRBJ2-2, with D possibly TRBD1 on 6 matching bases. There are 16 residues in the CDR3. V was trimmed by 5 bases and J by 2 bases, leaving 15 bases between them. CDR1 is SGHAT, CDR2 FQNNGV, per germline. CDR3: CASSASPGHNTGELFF. CDR3 DNA: TGTGCCAGCAGCGCCAGCCCGGGACATAACACCGGGGAGCTGTTTTTT.

The table lists this clone with a count of one. V usage is TRBV11-2 and J usage is TRBJ2-7; 9 bases are shared with TRBD1. Germline-derived CDR1 and CDR2 are SGHAT and FQNNGV. The V segment lost 5 bases and the J segment 3 bases; nucleotides outside the gene matches: 11. The CDR3 is 16 amino acids. This CDR3 is CASSQVGGTGFYEQYF. The CDR3 DNA follows: TGTGCCAGCAGCCAGGTGGGAGGGACAGGGTTCTACGAGCAGTACTTC.

This clone was observed a single time. V usage is TRBV5-8 and J usage is TRBJ1-2; weak D call: TRBD1 (5 bases). Germline V gene sequence: CDR1 SGHTS, CDR2 YDEGEE. The V gene lost 1 base and the J gene lost 4 bases, with 20 bases spanning the gap. The CDR3 runs 17 residues. CDR3 sequence reads: CASSLNHRGGWIYGYTF. For the CDR3, the DNA is TGTGCCAGCAGCTTGAATCATCGGGGGGGGTGGATCTATGGCTACACCTTC.

This CDR3 reads CASSRRQGVNEKLFF. The CDR3, as DNA: TGTGCCAGCAGCCGTCGACAGGGGGTAAATGAAAAACTGTTTTTT. The V gene is TRBV7-9, the J gene TRBJ1-4; TRBD1 agrees at 9 bases. V shed 5 bases and J 5 bases; nucleotides not matched to a gene: 6. From germline, CDR1 is SEHNR and CDR2 FQNEAQ (reference sequence). The CDR3 is 15 residues long.